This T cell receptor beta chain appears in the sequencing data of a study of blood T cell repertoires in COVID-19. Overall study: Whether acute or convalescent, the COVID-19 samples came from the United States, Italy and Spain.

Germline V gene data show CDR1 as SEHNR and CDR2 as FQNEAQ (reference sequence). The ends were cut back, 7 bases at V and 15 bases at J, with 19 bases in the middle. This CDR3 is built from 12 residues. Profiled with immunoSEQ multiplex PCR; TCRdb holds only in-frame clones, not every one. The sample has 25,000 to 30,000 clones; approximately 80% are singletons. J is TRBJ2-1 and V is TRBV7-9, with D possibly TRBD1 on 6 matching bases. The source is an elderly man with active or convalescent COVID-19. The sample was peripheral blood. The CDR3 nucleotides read TGTGCCAGCACCATAGGTGGGGGCACGGTGTTCTTC. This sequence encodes CASTIGGGTVFF.